This entry lists 5 T cell receptor beta chains sequenced from one sample in a study of cytomegalovirus exposure and HLA in healthy donors. The PCR employed 60 Vbeta primers together with 13 Jbeta primers. Repertoires were generated with immunoSEQ multiplex PCR, while TCRdb's copy carries only in-frame clones and drops some. In the table there are some 110,000 clones, just under 70% of which are singletons. The specimen was PBMCs. These receptor sequences come from a young man in good health and CMV-seropositive.

CDR3: CASSYRGGRTEAFF. CDR3 DNA sequence: TGTGCCAGCAGTTACAGGGGAGGAAGGACTGAAGCTTTCTTT. This chain uses TRBV6-6 with TRBJ1-1; D possibly corresponds to TRBD1 (5 bases). The germline gives CDR1 MNHNY, CDR2 SVGAGI (reference sequence). The CDR3 length is 14 residues. Trimming removed 2 bases from V and 5 bases from J, with 12 bases in between.

The chain links TRBV29-1 to TRBJ1-4; tentative D call: TRBD1 (5 bases). Germline assignment: CDR1 SQVTM and CDR2 ANQGSEA. The CDR3 is 14 residues long. V was cut by 2 bases and J by 4 bases, with 11 bases left in between. The CDR3 sequence is CSVELMGLNEKLFF. The CDR3 DNA sequence: TGCAGCGTTGAACTCATGGGGCTTAATGAAAAACTGTTTTTT.

The chain carries TRBV5-1 and TRBJ2-1; TRBD2 matches at 8 bases. Germline trimming cut 3 bases from V and 0 bases from J; bases unmatched to any gene: 17. The CDR3 extends over 20 amino acids. CDR1 is SGHRS and CDR2 is YFSETQ in the germline V gene. CDR3 coding DNA: TGCGCCAGCAGCTCCACCGTCCATATAGCGGGGCGGTTCTCCTACAATGAGCAGTTCTTC. As protein: CASSSTVHIAGRFSYNEQFF.

This clone was detected once. The J gene is TRBJ1-1, the V gene TRBV5-4; TRBD1 aligns across 9 bases. Germline CDR1 is SGHNT and CDR2 is YYREEE (reference sequence). There are 16 residues in the CDR3. Germline trimming cut 0 bases from V and 0 bases from J; bases unmatched to any gene: 3. The CDR3, as DNA: TGTGCCAGCAGCTTGGGGACAGGGGTTTTGAACACTGAAGCTTTCTTT. This translates into CASSLGTGVLNTEAFF.

The V gene is TRBV29-1, the J gene TRBJ1-2; D is possibly TRBD1 (5 bases). In germline, CDR1 is SQVTM, CDR2 ANQGSEA. The CDR3 has 13 amino acids. Trimming left V 8 bases short and J 4 bases short, with 17 bases between. The CDR3: CSQSAGRVYGYTF. The CDR3 DNA sequence: TGCAGCCAGTCAGCGGGACGGGTCTATGGCTACACCTTC.